The 14 T cell receptor beta chains below were found in one sample sequenced in a study of spatial heterogeneity in lung cancer. The sample's time point: sample taken at primary tumor resection. Whole RNA obtained from tumor, nontumor lung or frozen PBMC underwent sequencing without sorting. In TCRdb, the 5' RACE reads were re-called with MiXCR into one record per CDR3 protein. Altogether 13,000 to 15,000 distinct CDR3 sequences are present, more than 10% being singletons, with the ten largest covering around 34%. The input for sequencing was PBMCs, taken at surgery. Source of these receptors: a female donor with early-stage non-small cell lung cancer.

V is TRBV7-6 and J is TRBJ2-3; D remains ambiguous. The V gene's germline CDR1 is SGHVS and CDR2 FNYEAQ. The CDR3 contains 13 residues. V was clipped by 5 bases and J by 1 base, with 7 bases between them. CDR3 nucleotides: TGTGCCAGCAGCCCCCGCCGCACAGATACGCAGTATTTT. This codes for CASSPRRTDTQYF.

This clonotype was counted many times. The chain joins TRBV3-1 to TRBJ1-1, with D unclear. Per germline, CDR1 LGHDT and CDR2 YNNKEL (reference sequence). Trimming stripped 1 base from V and 1 base from J, with 4 bases between. The CDR3 consists of 13 residues. The CDR3 nucleotides read TGTGCCAGCAGCCAAGGACGGAACACTGAAGCTTTCTTT. Translating it yields CASSQGRNTEAFF.

This clonotype was picked up many times. The chain has TRBV9 and TRBJ2-3; 11 bases match TRBD1. This CDR3 has 16 residues. In germline, CDR1 is SGDLS, CDR2 YYNGEE. Trimming cost V 3 bases and J 4 bases; bases outside gene matches: 7. The CDR3 DNA is TGTGCCAGCAGCGAGGGATCGGGACAGGGGGCAGATACGCAGTATTTT. It translates to CASSEGSGQGADTQYF.

By frequency in the sample, this clonotype is medium-sized. This chain connects TRBV11-2 to TRBJ2-1; D call uncertain. The germline gives CDR1 SGHAT, CDR2 FQNNGV. CDR3 length: 11 residues. Between the trimmed V and J ends, which lost 5 bases and 3 bases, there was a span of 2 bases. CDR3 nucleotides: TGTGCCAGCAGCGACTACAATGAGCAGTTCTTC. Amino acid sequence: CASSDYNEQFF.

The rearrangement uses TRBV29-1 and TRBJ1-1; D call uncertain. The CDR3 covers 11 residues. Germline V gene sequence: CDR1 SQVTM, CDR2 ANQGSEA. Trimming took 7 bases from V and 5 from J, leaving 11 bases between them. This CDR3 reads CSGELGTEAFF. The CDR3 DNA is TGCAGCGGAGAGTTGGGGACTGAAGCTTTCTTT.

Relative to its sample, this clonotype is medium-sized. The rearrangement joins TRBV9 to TRBJ2-7, with D possibly being TRBD2 (5 bases). The CDR3 runs 14 residues. Germline V CDR1 and CDR2: SGDLS, YYNGEE. V was cut by 2 bases and J by 0 bases, with 9 bases left in between. This chain's CDR3 is CASSVSSRSYEQYF. The CDR3 coding sequence is TGTGCCAGCAGCGTGTCTAGCCGCTCCTACGAGCAGTACTTC.

The rearrangement joins TRBV10-2 to TRBJ2-7; D remains unclear. CDR1 and CDR2 from the germline V gene are WSHSY and SAAADI. Trimming cost V 6 bases and J 5 bases, with 8 bases left between them. The CDR3 totals 11 residues. CDR3 in amino acids: CASRQSNEQYF. The CDR3 DNA reads TGCGCCAGCAGGCAGTCCAACGAGCAGTACTTC.

The chain is built from TRBV20-1 and TRBJ1-4; TRBD1 agrees at 9 bases. CDR1 is DFQATT and CDR2 is SNEGSKA in the germline V gene (reference sequence). With 0 bases clipped from V and 8 bases from J, the junction kept 7 bases outside the gene matches. This CDR3 contains 15 residues. Here the CDR3 reads CSARESGTGKEKLFF. CDR3 bases: TGCAGTGCTAGAGAATCCGGGACAGGGAAAGAAAAACTGTTTTTT.

This clonotype was seen only a few times. This rearrangement joins TRBV12-3 or TRBV12-4 to TRBJ1-6; no clear D. V was pared by 3 bases and J by 9 bases, with 12 bases between. There are 14 residues in the CDR3. This chain's CDR3 is CASSFGQGLSPLHF. CDR3 DNA sequence: TGTGCCAGCAGTTTTGGGCAAGGTCTTTCACCCCTCCACTTT.

This clonotype is labeled medium-sized. The genes are TRBV7-9 and TRBJ1-1, with D hard to call. V was clipped by 5 bases and J by 4 bases, with 17 bases between them. Germline assignment: CDR1 SEHNR and CDR2 FQNEAQ (reference sequence). This CDR3 contains 15 residues. CDR3 nucleotides: TGTGCCAGCAGCGATAGTTCCGCATCTGGCACTGAAGCTTTCTTT. It specifies CASSDSSASGTEAFF.

The chain uses TRBV27 and TRBJ1-4, with 7 bases aligning to TRBD1. Trimming removed 8 bases from V and 0 bases from J; junction bases left unmatched: 0. The germline gives CDR1 MNHEY, CDR2 SMNVEV (reference sequence). The CDR3 contains 13 residues. CDR3 DNA sequence: TGTGCCAGCCAGGGGGCAACTAATGAAAAACTGTTTTTT. Encoded protein: CASQGATNEKLFF.

This clonotype was picked up many times. The chain uses TRBV7-6 and TRBJ2-1; D uncertain. V shed 5 bases and J shed 2 bases, with 10 bases lying between them. Germline assignment: CDR1 SGHVS and CDR2 FNYEAQ. The CDR3 loop spans 14 amino acids. CDR3 loop: CASSPSAAYNEQFF. CDR3 bases: TGTGCCAGCAGCCCCTCCGCGGCCTACAATGAGCAGTTCTTC.

In this sample, this clonotype is medium-sized. The chain links TRBV9 to TRBJ2-5; tentatively, D is TRBD2 (5 bases). V was shortened by 3 bases and J by 5 bases, with 8 bases between the two germline ends. In germline, CDR1 is SGDLS, CDR2 YYNGEE. CDR3 length: 12 amino acids. CDR3 amino acids: CASSAGGETQYF. Here the CDR3 DNA reads TGTGCCAGCAGCGCGGGCGGGGAGACCCAGTACTTC. Full variable domain (missing parts from reference TRBV9 and TRBJ2-5): DSGVTQTPKHLITATGQRVTLRCSPRSGDLSVYWYQQSLDQGLQFLIQYYNGEERAKGNILERFSAQQFPDLHSELNLSSLELGDSALYFCASSAGGETQYFGPGTRLLVL.

This clonotype came up many times. CDR3 nucleotide sequence: TGCAGTGCCGGGAGACGGCCTAACACTGAAGCTTTCTTT. Translating it yields CSAGRRPNTEAFF. V is TRBV20-1 and J is TRBJ1-1; D is uncertain. The CDR3 loop spans 13 amino acids. Germline CDR1 and CDR2: DFQATT and SNEGSKA (reference sequence). Trimming cost V 6 bases and J 2 bases, with 13 bases left between them.